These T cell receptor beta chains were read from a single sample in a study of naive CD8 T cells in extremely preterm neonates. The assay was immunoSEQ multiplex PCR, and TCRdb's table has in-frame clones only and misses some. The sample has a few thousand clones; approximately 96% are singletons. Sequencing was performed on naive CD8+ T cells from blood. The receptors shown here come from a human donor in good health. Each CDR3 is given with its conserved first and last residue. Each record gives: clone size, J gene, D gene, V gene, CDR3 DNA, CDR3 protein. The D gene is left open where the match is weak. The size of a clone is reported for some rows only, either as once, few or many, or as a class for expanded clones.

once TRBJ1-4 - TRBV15 TGTGCCACCACAGGGAGGGTCACTAATGAAAAACTGTTTTTT CATTGRVTNEKLFF
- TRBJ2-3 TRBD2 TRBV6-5 TGTGCCAGCAGTTACTCGAGCGGGAGGGCAGCAGATACGCAGTATTTT CASSYSSGRAADTQYF
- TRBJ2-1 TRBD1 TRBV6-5 TGTGCCAGCAGGTCAGACAGGGCGTCCTACAATGAGCAGTTCTTC CASRSDRASYNEQFF
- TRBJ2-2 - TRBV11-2 TGTGCCAGCAGCCCTCGGGGGTCTAACACCGGGGAGCTGTTTTTT CASSPRGSNTGELFF
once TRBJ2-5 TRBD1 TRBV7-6 TGTGCCAGCAGCTTAGTGGGGACAGAACAAGAGACCCAGTACTTC CASSLVGTEQETQYF
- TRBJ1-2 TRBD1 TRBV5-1 TGCGCCAGCAGCTTGTTAGGAGACAGGGAGGATGGCTACACCTTC CASSLLGDREDGYTF
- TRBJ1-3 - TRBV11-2 TGTGCCAGCAGCTTATTTCCCTCAGGTGGAAACACCATATATTTT CASSLFPSGGNTIYF
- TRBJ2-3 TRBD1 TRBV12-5 TGTGCTAGTGGTTCAGGGGACAGCCAAGATACGCAGTATTTT CASGSGDSQDTQYF
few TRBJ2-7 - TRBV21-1 TGTGCCAGCAGCCCCCCGGCGGGGACAGGGACTTACGAGCAGTACTTC CASSPPAGTGTYEQYF
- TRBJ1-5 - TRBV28 TGTGCCAGCAGTTCTTATCGTACAGGGTTTAGCAATCAGCCCCAGCATTTT CASSSYRTGFSNQPQHF
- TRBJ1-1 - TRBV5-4 TGTGCCAGCAGCTTGGGCAGGGCGGTTGCTTTCTTT CASSLGRAVAFF
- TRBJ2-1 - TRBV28 TGTGCCAGCAGTGCCCGAGGGTGGGGGGACCACCAGTTCTTC CASSARGWGDHQFF
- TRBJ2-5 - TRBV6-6 TGTGCCAGCAGTAACCGACAGGGAGGCGAGACCCAGTACTTC CASSNRQGGETQYF
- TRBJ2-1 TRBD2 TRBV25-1 TGTGCCAGCAGTGAGGGACGACTAGCGGGGGCCCGATACAATGAGCAGTTCTTC CASSEGRLAGARYNEQFF
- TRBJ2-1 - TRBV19 TGTGCCAGTAGTCTTCTCGGTTCTCGGGGCTACAATGAGCAGTTCTTC CASSLLGSRGYNEQFF
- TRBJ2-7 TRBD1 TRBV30 TGTGCCTGGAGTGGGGACAGGTACTACGAGCAGTACTTC CAWSGDRYYEQYF
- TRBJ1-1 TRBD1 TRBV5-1 TGCGCCAGCAGCTGGCAGGGGGAGAACACTGAAGCTTTCTTT CASSWQGENTEAFF
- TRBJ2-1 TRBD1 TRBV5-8 TGTGCCAGCAGGGAGCCGGGACAGGGCCACAATGAGCAGTTCTTC CASREPGQGHNEQFF
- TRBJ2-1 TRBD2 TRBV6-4 TGTGCCAGCAGGCCCCGACTAGCGGGAGGGCCAGAGGAGCAGTTCTTC CASRPRLAGGPEEQFF
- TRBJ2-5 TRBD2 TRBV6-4 TGTGCCAGCCCTTTTTTAGCGGGATGGGAGACCCAGTACTTC CASPFLAGWETQYF
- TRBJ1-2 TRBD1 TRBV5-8 TGTGCCAGCAGCTTGGTGCCAGGGGGCTATGGCTACACCTTC CASSLVPGGYGYTF
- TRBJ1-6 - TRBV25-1 TGTGCCAGCAATGGGCAGGGAAATTCACCCCTCCACTTT CASNGQGNSPLHF
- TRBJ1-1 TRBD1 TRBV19 TGTGCCAGTAGCTTCAACAGGGGATCCAAAGCTTTCTTT CASSFNRGSKAFF
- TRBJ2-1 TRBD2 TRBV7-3 TGTGCCAGCAGCTTAAAGGGGGGGACTAGCGGGGCCCTGGGCGAGCAGTTCTTC CASSLKGGTSGALGEQFF
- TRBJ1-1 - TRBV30 TGTGCCTGTTCTGATACAGGGAACACTGAAGCTTTCTTT CACSDTGNTEAFF
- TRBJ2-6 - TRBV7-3 TGTGCCACCCGGTCCTCTGGGGCCAACGTCCTGACTTTC CATRSSGANVLTF
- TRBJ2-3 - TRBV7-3 TGTGCCAGCAGCTTAGGGGGCGAAACAGATACGCAGTATTTT CASSLGGETDTQYF
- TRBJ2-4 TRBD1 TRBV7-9 TGTGCCAGCAGCGCTCGCACGGGACAGGGAGAAAAAAACATTCAGTACTTC CASSARTGQGEKNIQYF
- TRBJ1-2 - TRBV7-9 TGTGCCAGCAGCTTGACCCAGGGAAACTATGGCTACACCTTC CASSLTQGNYGYTF
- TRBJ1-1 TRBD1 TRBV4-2 TGTGCCAGCAGCCCCCGACACGGGACAGCGGGCGAAGCTTTCTTT CASSPRHGTAGEAFF
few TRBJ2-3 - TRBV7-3 TGTGCCAGCAGCTTAAGCAGGGCAGATACGCAGTATTTT CASSLSRADTQYF
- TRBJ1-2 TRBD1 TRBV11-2 TGTGCCAGCAGCCTTAGTCCCGGGACAGGGAACTATGGCTACACCTTC CASSLSPGTGNYGYTF
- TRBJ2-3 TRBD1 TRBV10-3 TGTGCCATCGGGCCGGGGCAGGGGGCGCGAGATACGCAGTATTTT CAIGPGQGARDTQYF
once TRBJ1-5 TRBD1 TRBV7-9 TGTGCCAGCAGCCCCGGACAGGGTGCTCAGCCCCAGCATTTT CASSPGQGAQPQHF
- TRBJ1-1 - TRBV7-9 TGTGCCAGCAGCCCCCGCGGGAGAGAGAACCTAATGAACACTGAAGCTTTCTTT CASSPRGRENLMNTEAFF
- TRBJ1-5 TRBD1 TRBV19 TGTGCCAGCAACTCAGGGGGCGCGTGGCCCAGGGTTAGCAATCAGCCCCAGCATTTT CASNSGGAWPRVSNQPQHF
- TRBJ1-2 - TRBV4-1 TGCGCCAGCAGCCAAGGGGGAAAGGGAGGCGCTAACTATGGCTACACCTTC CASSQGGKGGANYGYTF
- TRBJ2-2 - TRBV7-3 TGTGCCAGCAGCGGGGCTGGCGGGGAGCTGTTTTTT CASSGAGGELFF
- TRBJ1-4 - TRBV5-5 TGTGCCAGCAGCGTTGGTTCGGAGCCTAATGAAAAACTGTTTTTT CASSVGSEPNEKLFF
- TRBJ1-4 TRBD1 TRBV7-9 TGTGCCAGCAGCTTAGTAGGGACAGAAAATGAAAAACTGTTTTTT CASSLVGTENEKLFF
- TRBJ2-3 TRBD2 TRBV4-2 TGTGCCAGCAGCCAAGTACTAGCGGGGCCCACAGATACGCAGTATTTT CASSQVLAGPTDTQYF
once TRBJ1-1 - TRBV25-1 TGTGCCGCAATGGCCCCGGGGAACACTGAAGCTTTCTTT CAAMAPGNTEAFF
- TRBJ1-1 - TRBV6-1 TGTGCCAGCAAGGGGTACGAGAACACTGAAGCTTTCTTT CASKGYENTEAFF
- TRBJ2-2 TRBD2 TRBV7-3 TGTGCCAGCAGCTCTAGCGGACCCGCGAACACCGGGGAGCTGTTTTTT CASSSSGPANTGELFF
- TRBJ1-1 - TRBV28 TGTGCCAGCACGGTGAGCACTGAAGCTTTCTTT CASTVSTEAFF
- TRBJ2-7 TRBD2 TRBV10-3 TGTGCCATCCGGAAGGGGCGGGAGTACGAGCAGTACTTC CAIRKGREYEQYF
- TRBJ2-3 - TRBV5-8 TGTGCCAGCAGCTTTTCCCTCTACTCGCTCGATACGCAGTATTTT CASSFSLYSLDTQYF
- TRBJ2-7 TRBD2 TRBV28 TGTGCCAGCAGTCCCCCAGAGCGGGGGACGTACGAGCAGTACTTC CASSPPERGTYEQYF
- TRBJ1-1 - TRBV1 TGCACCAGCAGCCGCCGGTCAGGGGGGACTGAAGCTTTCTTT CTSSRRSGGTEAFF
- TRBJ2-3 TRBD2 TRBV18 TGTGCCAGCTCCCGTACCGGCGGGGGGGCCGGAGATACGCAGTATTTT CASSRTGGGAGDTQYF
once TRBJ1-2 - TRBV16 TGTGCCAGCAGCCAAGCGGGAGTCAGGGGTTGGCAAAACTATGGCTACACCTTC CASSQAGVRGWQNYGYTF
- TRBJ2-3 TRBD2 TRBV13 TGTGCCAGCAGCTTAGATGGCAGGCTAGCGGGGGAGACCACTAGCACAGATACGCAGTATTTT CASSLDGRLAGETTSTDTQYF
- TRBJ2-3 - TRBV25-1 TGTGCCAGCAGCCAGGGGGCCCGCGGGAGGGCCTTGACAGATACGCAGTATTTT CASSQGARGRALTDTQYF
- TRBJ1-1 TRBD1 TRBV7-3 TGTGCCAGCAGCTCTCAACAGGGGGCAGTCACTGAAGCTTTCTTT CASSSQQGAVTEAFF
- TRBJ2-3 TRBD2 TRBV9 TGTGCCAGCAGCGTAGCCCCCCTAGCGGGGGCCAGAGATACGCAGTATTTT CASSVAPLAGARDTQYF
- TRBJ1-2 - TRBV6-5 TGTGCCAGCAGAACACAGGGATACGGCTATGGCTACACCTTC CASRTQGYGYGYTF
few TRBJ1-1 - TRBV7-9 TGTGCCAGCAGCGCCTTCGGGGGCACTGAAGCTTTCTTT CASSAFGGTEAFF
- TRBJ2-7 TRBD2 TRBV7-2 TGTGCCAGCAGCTCCCGGCCAGGACTAGCGGGGGGGAGTAGTGAGCAGTACTTC CASSSRPGLAGGSSEQYF
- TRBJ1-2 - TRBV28 TGTGCCACCCAACCGGGAGGGGTTGACTATGGCTACACCTTC CATQPGGVDYGYTF